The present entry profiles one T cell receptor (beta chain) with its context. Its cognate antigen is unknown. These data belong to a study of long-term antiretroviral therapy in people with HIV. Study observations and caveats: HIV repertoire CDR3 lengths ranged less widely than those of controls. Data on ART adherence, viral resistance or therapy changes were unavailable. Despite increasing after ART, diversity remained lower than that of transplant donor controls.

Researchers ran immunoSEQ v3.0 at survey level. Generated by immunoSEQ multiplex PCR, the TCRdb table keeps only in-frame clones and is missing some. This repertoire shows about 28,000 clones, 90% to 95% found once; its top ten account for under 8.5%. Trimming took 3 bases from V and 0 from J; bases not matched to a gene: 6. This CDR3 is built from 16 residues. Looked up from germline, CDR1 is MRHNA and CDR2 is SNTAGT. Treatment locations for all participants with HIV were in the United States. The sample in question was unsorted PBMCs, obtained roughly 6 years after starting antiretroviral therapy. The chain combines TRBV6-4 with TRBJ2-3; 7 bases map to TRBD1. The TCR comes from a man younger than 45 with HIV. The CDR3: CASSESATGSTDTQYF. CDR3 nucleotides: TGTGCCAGCAGTGAAAGCGCGACAGGGAGCACAGATACGCAGTATTTT.